The 26 T cell receptor beta chains in this list originate from one sample, sequenced in a study of T cell responses to AZD1222 COVID-19 vaccine (dated by TCRdb to the early 2020s). Libraries were made using the immunoSEQ multiplex PCR assay. TCRdb's version of the immuneACCESS table is confined to in-frame rearrangements and falls short of the full clone set. An unresolved V gene accounts for under half of the shortfall where checked; the remainder is of unknown origin. The sample profile shows about 81,000 clones; more than 70% of them were found once. The ten largest clonotypes hold 5.6% of the sample. The time point label, read with the paper, signifies: about 28 days (+/-7) after the second vaccine dose. Sequencing was performed on peripheral blood, taken 28 days after the second AZD1222 dose. These TCRs come from an adult who received the AZD1222 COVID-19 vaccine.

The chain carries TRBV5-1 and TRBJ2-1; D not resolved. The CDR3 has 15 amino acids. Germline CDR1 reads SGHRS; CDR2 reads YFSETQ. Trimming removed 3 bases at V and 2 bases at J, with 12 bases between. CDR3 protein: CASSSAPQAYNEQFF. In DNA form, the CDR3 reads TGCGCCAGCAGCTCCGCCCCCCAAGCCTACAATGAGCAGTTCTTC.

This clone has just one count. The chain is built from TRBV5-4 and TRBJ2-7; the D gene is possibly TRBD1 (8 bases). From germline, CDR1 is SGHNT and CDR2 YYREEE (reference sequence). This CDR3 region has 15 residues. The V gene lost 3 bases and the J gene lost 2 bases, with 15 bases spanning the gap. In nucleotides, the CDR3 is TGTGCCAGCAGCTCAATTACAGGGGGGGCCTACGAGCAGTACTTC. Translation: CASSSITGGAYEQYF.

This chain connects TRBV3-1 (or the pseudogene TRBV3-2) to TRBJ1-5, with TRBD1 as a possible D gene (5 bases). Looked up from germline, CDR1 is LGHDT and CDR2 is YNNKEL (reference sequence). This CDR3 comprises 14 residues. V lost 4 bases, J lost 4 bases, and 11 bases lay in between. CDR3 protein: CASSPRRGNQPQHF. As DNA, the CDR3 is TGTGCCAGCAGCCCCCGAAGGGGAAATCAGCCCCAGCATTTT.

The genes are TRBV3-1 (or the pseudogene TRBV3-2) and TRBJ2-3, with a weak D call TRBD2 (7 bases). V lost 4 bases, J lost 5 bases, and 13 bases lay in between. The germline V gene has CDR1 LGHDT and CDR2 YNNKEL (reference sequence). CDR3 size: 14 residues. The CDR3 region has the DNA TGTGCCAGCAGCCTGGGGGGGGGCGAAGATACGCAGTATTTT. Its translation is CASSLGGGEDTQYF.

The chain couples TRBV27 to TRBJ2-7, with 8 bases that match TRBD1. Germline loops: CDR1 MNHEY, CDR2 SMNVEV (reference sequence). The junction had 11 bases not matched to a gene; V was cut back by 5 bases and J by 5 bases. The CDR3 loop spans 15 amino acids. The CDR3 sequence is CASSDPGTGLHEQYF. Written as DNA, the CDR3 is TGTGCCAGCAGTGACCCCGGGACAGGCCTCCACGAGCAGTACTTC.

This chain connects TRBV27 to TRBJ1-1; D remains unclear. CDR1 is MNHEY and CDR2 is SMNVEV in the germline V gene (reference sequence). This CDR3 contains 13 residues. V dropped 6 bases and J dropped 0 bases, with 8 bases sitting between them. The CDR3 protein is CASRPNLNTEAFF. CDR3 nucleotides: TGTGCCAGCAGACCAAACCTGAACACTGAAGCTTTCTTT.

The genes are TRBV27 and TRBJ2-3; D gene uncertain. The V and J ends lost 5 bases and 0 bases respectively, with 6 bases between them. In germline, CDR1 is MNHEY, CDR2 SMNVEV (reference sequence). The length of the CDR3 is 13 residues. This chain's CDR3 is CASSPHSTDTQYF. CDR3 nucleotide sequence: TGTGCCAGCAGTCCTCATAGCACAGATACGCAGTATTTT.

The V call is TRBV19, the J call TRBJ2-7; D possibly corresponds to TRBD2 (6 bases). The CDR3 runs to 17 residues. V was pared by 4 bases and J by 0 bases, with 19 bases between. Germline CDR1 reads LNHDA; CDR2 reads SQIVND (reference sequence). CDR3: CASSKNTPGTYSYEQYF. In nucleotides, the CDR3 is TGTGCCAGTAGTAAAAACACTCCCGGGACTTACTCCTACGAGCAGTACTTC.

The rearrangement links TRBV11-2 to TRBJ1-1; D is perhaps TRBD1 (5 bases). The V end was cut by 7 bases, the J end by 0 bases, with 18 bases between. Germline-derived CDR1 and CDR2 are SGHAT and FQNNGV. This CDR3 comprises 16 residues. The CDR3 coding sequence is TGTGCCAGCACCCCCCCCATTAGGGGCCTGAACACTGAAGCTTTCTTT. Translating it yields CASTPPIRGLNTEAFF.

The genes are TRBV7-3 and TRBJ2-1, with D possibly being TRBD1 or TRBD2 (6 bases each). There are 13 residues in the CDR3. Trimming left V 1 base short and J 6 bases short, with 7 bases between. CDR1 is SGHTA, CDR2 FQGTGA, per germline. CDR3 sequence reads: CASSLKGGNEQFF. CDR3 in DNA: TGTGCCAGCAGCTTAAAGGGGGGCAATGAGCAGTTCTTC.

With regard to this clone: This sample includes further DNA sequences coding for the same CDR3. The chain joins TRBV11-3 to TRBJ2-5; D is ambiguous. The CDR3 has 12 residues. The V gene's germline CDR1 is SGHNT and CDR2 YENEEA. V dropped 0 bases and J dropped 4 bases, with 3 bases sitting between them. The CDR3 nucleotides are TGTGCCAGCAGCTTAGATAGAGAGACCCAGTACTTC. This sequence encodes CASSLDRETQYF.

J is TRBJ1-2 and V is TRBV7-9; D remains ambiguous. The CDR3 runs to 15 residues. The ends were cut back, 0 bases at V and 2 bases at J, with 10 bases in the middle. CDR1 and CDR2 from the germline V gene are SEHNR and FQNEAQ (reference sequence). CDR3 DNA: TGTGCCAGCAGCTTAGCGGGAGCTACGAACTATGGCTACACCTTC. This sequence encodes CASSLAGATNYGYTF.

This clone was seen only once. The chain is built from TRBV3-1 (or the pseudogene TRBV3-2) and TRBJ2-5; D might be TRBD1 (6 bases). Germline CDR1 reads LGHDT; CDR2 reads YNNKEL (reference sequence). The V end was cut by 8 bases, the J end by 2 bases, with 12 bases between. The CDR3 totals 13 residues. This chain's CDR3 is CASADSVQETQYF. The CDR3 DNA follows: TGTGCCAGCGCGGACAGTGTACAAGAGACCCAGTACTTC.

The chain carries TRBV19 and TRBJ1-5; the D gene is possibly TRBD1 (5 bases). The CDR3 extends over 14 amino acids. The germline V and J ends were trimmed by 1 base and 6 bases, with 10 bases remaining between them. Germline CDR1 and CDR2: LNHDA and SQIVND (reference sequence). CDR3 residues: CASSIGAGSQPQHF. The CDR3 region has the DNA TGTGCCAGTAGTATAGGGGCAGGGAGTCAGCCCCAGCATTTT.

The genes are TRBV10-3 and TRBJ1-6; 11 bases are shared with TRBD1. Trimming cost V 3 bases and J 6 bases; bases outside gene matches: 10. Germline CDR1 is ENHRY and CDR2 is SYGVKD. The CDR3 runs 18 residues. The CDR3, as DNA: TGTGCCATCAGTGATCAGCTGGGACAGGGGGTTTTTAATTCACCCCTCCACTTT. This gives the protein CAISDQLGQGVFNSPLHF.

This sequence joins TRBV3-1 (or the pseudogene TRBV3-2) and TRBJ1-6, with 7 positions matching TRBD1. Looked up from germline, CDR1 is LGHDT and CDR2 is YNNKEL (reference sequence). This CDR3 is 16 amino acids long. J was trimmed by 6 bases and V by 2 bases; bases with no gene match: 7. The CDR3: CASSQPGGGSNSPLHF. CDR3 in DNA: TGTGCCAGCAGCCAACCTGGAGGGGGCTCTAATTCACCCCTCCACTTT.

The chain is built from TRBV27 and TRBJ1-5; the match to TRBD1 covers 7 bases. CDR3 size: 16 residues. With V trimmed by 2 bases and J by 2 bases, 6 bases remained unmatched. Germline loops: CDR1 MNHEY, CDR2 SMNVEV (reference sequence). The CDR3 DNA sequence: TGTGCCAGCAGTTTAAGTCCCCAGGGGGGCAATCAGCCCCAGCATTTT. Protein sequence: CASSLSPQGGNQPQHF.

The rearrangement links TRBV2 to TRBJ1-5; TRBD1 might be the D (5 bases). V was clipped by 5 bases and J by 5 bases, with 7 bases between them. The CDR3 has 12 amino acids. From germline, CDR1 is SNHLY and CDR2 FYNNEI. CDR3 DNA sequence: TGTGCCAGCAGTCAGGGCTATCAGCCCCAGCATTTT. It is translated as CASSQGYQPQHF.

The V and J genes are TRBV4-3 and TRBJ1-1; 9 bases map to TRBD1. The CDR3 runs to 13 residues. Germline-derived CDR1 and CDR2 are LGHNA and YSLEER. V shed 5 bases, J shed 5 bases, and the junction held 3 bases outside the gene matches. CDR3: CASSVDRGTEAFF. CDR3 DNA sequence: TGCGCCAGCAGCGTTGACAGGGGGACTGAAGCTTTCTTT.

This rearrangement joins TRBV28 to TRBJ2-7; D uncertain. CDR1 and CDR2 (germline): MDHEN, SYDVKM. V lost 1 base, J lost 6 bases, and 1 base lay in between. The CDR3 totals 10 residues. The CDR3 DNA is TGTGCCAGCAGTTTATCCGAGCAGTACTTC. Residues: CASSLSEQYF.

This chain links TRBV5-6 with TRBJ2-5; 10 nucleotides align to TRBD2. The CDR3 runs to 17 residues. Germline V lookup: CDR1 SGHDT, CDR2 YYEEEE. Trimming cost V 0 bases and J 2 bases; bases outside gene matches: 7. The CDR3 loop is CASSLVRLAGEQETQYF. CDR3 DNA sequence: TGTGCCAGCAGCTTGGTGCGTCTAGCGGGGGAGCAAGAGACCCAGTACTTC.

The V and J genes are TRBV28 and TRBJ2-1; tentative D call: TRBD1 (6 bases). CDR1 is MDHEN and CDR2 is SYDVKM in the germline V gene. The ends were cut back, 6 bases at V and 1 base at J, with 13 bases in the middle. This CDR3 is built from 15 residues. CDR3 bases: TGTGCCAGCAGCAGGGGCGGGTTGTCCTACAATGAGCAGTTCTTC. Protein sequence: CASSRGGLSYNEQFF.

The chain recombines TRBV19 with TRBJ2-6; D remains unclear. The CDR3 is 14 residues long. Germline V lookup: CDR1 LNHDA, CDR2 SQIVND (reference sequence). V lost 5 bases to trimming and J lost 0 bases, with 5 bases between them. CDR3 region: CASSSRSGANVLTF. Written as DNA, the CDR3 is TGTGCCAGTAGTTCCCGCTCTGGGGCCAACGTCCTGACTTTC. The full variable domain, rest sourced from reference TRBV19 and TRBJ2-6, is DGGITQSPKYLFRKEGQNVTLSCEQNLNHDAMYWYRQDPGQGLRLIYYSQIVNDFQKGDIAEGYSVSREKKESFPLTVTSAQKNPTAFYLCASSSRSGANVLTFGAGSRLTVL.

In nucleotides, the CDR3 is TGTGCCAGCTCACAGGTGTCCTCCTACAATGAGCAGTTCTTC. Its translation: CASSQVSSYNEQFF. The genes are TRBV18 and TRBJ2-1; D gene uncertain. The CDR3 has 14 amino acids. CDR1 KGHSH and CDR2 LQKENI come from the germline V gene. Trimming removed 4 bases from V and 0 bases from J, with 7 bases in between.

This clone was detected a few times. V gene TRBV11-2 combines with J gene TRBJ1-2, with D unclear. Germline V gene lookup returns CDR1 SGHAT and CDR2 FQNNGV. V lost 1 base to trimming and J lost 3 bases, with 6 bases between them. This CDR3 has 13 residues. The CDR3 reads CASSLAGDYGYTF. As DNA, the CDR3 is TGTGCCAGCAGCTTAGCAGGCGACTATGGCTACACCTTC.

The CDR3 region has the DNA TGTGCCAGCAGTTCCCCAGGGGGATTCACTGAAGCTTTCTTT. It is translated as CASSSPGGFTEAFF. V is TRBV6-2 or TRBV6-3 and J is TRBJ1-1, with TRBD1 matching 7 bases. Germline assignment: CDR1 MNHEY and CDR2 SVGEGT. Trimming at V came to 4 bases and at J to 4 bases, leaving 6 bases not matched to a gene. The CDR3 runs 14 residues.